The 12 T cell receptor beta chains given below trace back to one sample, sequenced in a study of control samples from healthy donors and cancer patients. Repertoires were generated with immunoSEQ multiplex PCR, while TCRdb's copy carries only in-frame clones and drops some. The table records approximately 90,000 clones, approximately 86% of them present only once. The sample was blood. These receptor sequences come from a man aged 25-40 years in good health.

This chain joins TRBV15 and TRBJ1-5; D is possibly TRBD1 (5 bases). The CDR3 has 13 amino acids. Germline V gene sequence: CDR1 LNHNV, CDR2 YYDKDF (reference sequence). Trimming stripped 8 bases from V and 1 base from J, with 9 bases between. CDR3 sequence reads: CATQGESNQPQHF. As DNA, the CDR3 is TGTGCCACCCAGGGCGAGAGCAATCAGCCCCAGCATTTT. Variable domain in full (rest from reference TRBV15 and TRBJ1-5): DAMVIQNPRYQVTQFGKPVTLSCSQTLNHNVMYWYQQKSSQAPKLLFHYYDKDFNNEADTPDNFQSRRPNTSFCFLDIRSPGLGDTAMYLCATQGESNQPQHFGDGTRLSIL.

The CDR3 DNA reads as TGTGCCAGCAGTTCAGGACCCACGGGCACGCAGTATTTT. As protein: CASSSGPTGTQYF. The chain links TRBV6-5 to TRBJ2-3; no clear D. Germline CDR1 and CDR2: MNHEY and SVGAGI. The CDR3 is made up of 13 amino acids. Trimming cost V 4 bases and J 9 bases, with 14 bases left between them.

The J gene is TRBJ1-1, the V gene TRBV3-1 (or the pseudogene TRBV3-2), with 8 bases lining up with TRBD1. The V gene end was trimmed by 4 bases and the J gene end by 4 bases; junction bases not matched to a gene: 11. Germline V lookup: CDR1 LGHDT, CDR2 YNNKEL (reference sequence). The CDR3 loop spans 16 amino acids. The CDR3 sequence is CASSPVTFTGGTEAFF. The CDR3, as DNA: TGTGCCAGCAGCCCCGTGACTTTTACAGGGGGCACTGAAGCTTTCTTT.

This chain uses TRBV7-3 with TRBJ1-2; no clear D. The germline V gene encodes CDR1 SGHTA and CDR2 FQGTGA. The CDR3 extends over 13 amino acids. The V gene lost 1 base and the J gene lost 2 bases, with 5 bases spanning the gap. CDR3 in DNA: TGTGCCAGCAGCTTAAGTCCCAACTATGGCTACACCTTC. Translating gives CASSLSPNYGYTF.

The rearrangement joins TRBV7-8 to TRBJ2-2, with a tentative D call TRBD2 (5 bases). There are 14 residues in the CDR3. V was shortened by 2 bases and J by 3 bases, with 7 bases between the two germline ends. Germline CDR1 and CDR2: SGHVS and FQNEAQ. The CDR3 loop reads CASSLRGYTGELFF. In DNA, the CDR3 is TGTGCCAGCAGCTTACGGGGTTACACCGGGGAGCTGTTTTTT. The variable domain in full, with the rest retrieved from reference TRBV7-8 and TRBJ2-2, is GAGVSQSPRYKVAKRGQDVALRCDPISGHVSLFWYQQALGQGPEFLTYFQNEAQLDKSGLPSDRFFAERPEGSVSTLKIQRTQQEDSAVYLCASSLRGYTGELFFGEGSRLTVL.

This rearrangement joins TRBV7-9 to TRBJ2-7; D possibly corresponds to TRBD1 (6 bases). Trimming removed 5 bases from V and 5 bases from J, with 13 bases in between. Germline V CDR1 and CDR2: SEHNR, FQNEAQ (reference sequence). This CDR3 contains 13 residues. CDR3 bases: TGTGCCAGCAGCCCACGGGACATTGACGAGCAGTACTTC. Translating it yields CASSPRDIDEQYF. Filled out from reference TRBV7-9 and TRBJ2-7, the complete variable domain reads DTGVSQNPRHKITKRGQNVTFRCDPISEHNRLYWYRQTLGQGPEFLTYFQNEAQLEKSRLLSDRFSAERPKGSFSTLEIQRTEQGDSAMYLCASSPRDIDEQYFGPGTRLTVT.

The chain recombines TRBV6-2 or TRBV6-3 with TRBJ2-5, with 9 bases that match TRBD2. Germline V CDR1 and CDR2: MNHEY, SVGEGT. CDR3 size: 16 residues. V lost 4 bases, J lost 0 bases, and 6 bases stayed unmatched. CDR3 region: CASSSYLAGHQETQYF. DNA for the CDR3: TGTGCCAGCAGTTCCTATCTAGCGGGACACCAAGAGACCCAGTACTTC.

This clone ranks as medium-sized. This rearrangement joins TRBV6-1 to TRBJ2-3; TRBD2 matches 8 bases. After removal of 1 base from V and 1 base from J, the junction contained 4 bases not matched to a gene. Looked up from germline, CDR1 is MNHNS and CDR2 is SASEGT. This CDR3 is 16 amino acids long. The CDR3 reads CASSEVFGGGTDTQYF. CDR3 nucleotide sequence: TGTGCCAGCAGTGAAGTCTTCGGGGGGGGCACAGATACGCAGTATTTT.

This clone turned up a few times. CDR3 bases: TGCGCCAGCAGTTTCGGAATAACAGGCGATACCTACGAGCAGTACTTC. Protein: CASSFGITGDTYEQYF. This rearrangement joins TRBV5-1 to TRBJ2-7; a weak D match, TRBD1 (5 bases). The CDR3 sequence is 16 residues long. V was trimmed by 5 bases and J by 2 bases, leaving 20 bases between them. CDR1 and CDR2 from the germline V gene are SGHRS and YFSETQ.

The chain joins TRBV2 to TRBJ1-6; 7 nucleotides line up with TRBD1. V lost 6 bases and J lost 7; bases outside the gene matches: 6. Germline lookup yields CDR1 SNHLY and CDR2 FYNNEI. The CDR3 contains 14 residues. The CDR3 region is CASSDDRANSPLHF. The CDR3 DNA is TGTGCCAGCAGCGACGACAGGGCCAATTCACCCCTCCACTTT.

This clone was found a few times. The gene calls are TRBV5-4 and TRBJ1-5; 9 bases map to TRBD1. V gave up 0 bases and J gave up 10 bases; unmatched junction bases: 8. The germline CDR1 and CDR2 sequences are SGHNT and YYREEE (reference sequence). The length of the CDR3 is 15 residues. CDR3: CASSLGTGQGVPQHF. CDR3 sequence (DNA): TGTGCCAGCAGCTTGGGTACGGGACAGGGAGTTCCCCAGCATTTT. The whole variable domain, remainder taken from reference TRBV5-4 and TRBJ1-5, is ETGVTQSPTHLIKTRGQQVTLRCSSQSGHNTVSWYQQALGQGPQFIFQYYREEENGRGNFPPRFSGLQFPNYSSELNVNALELDDSALYLCASSLGTGQGVPQHFGDGTRLSIL.

The chain employs TRBV27 and TRBJ1-2; perhaps TRBD1 as D (5 bases). Germline V gene data show CDR1 as MNHEY and CDR2 as SMNVEV (reference sequence). This CDR3 is 13 amino acids long. Trimming stripped 5 bases from V and 4 bases from J, with 11 bases between. CDR3 nucleotides: TGTGCCAGCAGTCCCGCAGGGCCCTATGGCTACACCTTC. Encoded protein: CASSPAGPYGYTF.